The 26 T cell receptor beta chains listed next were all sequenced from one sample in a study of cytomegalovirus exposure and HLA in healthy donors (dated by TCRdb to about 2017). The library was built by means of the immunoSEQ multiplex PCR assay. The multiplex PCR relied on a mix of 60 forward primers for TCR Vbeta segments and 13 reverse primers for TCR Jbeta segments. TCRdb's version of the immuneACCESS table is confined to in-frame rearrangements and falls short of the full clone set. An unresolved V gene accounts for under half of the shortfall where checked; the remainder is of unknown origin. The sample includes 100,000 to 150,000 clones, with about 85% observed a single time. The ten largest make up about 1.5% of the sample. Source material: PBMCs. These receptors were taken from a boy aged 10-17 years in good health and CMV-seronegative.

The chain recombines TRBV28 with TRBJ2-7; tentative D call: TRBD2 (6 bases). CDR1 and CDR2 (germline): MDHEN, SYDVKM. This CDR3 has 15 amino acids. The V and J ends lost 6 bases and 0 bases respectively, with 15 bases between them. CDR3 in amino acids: CASSPPGGYSYEQYF. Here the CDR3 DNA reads TGTGCCAGCAGCCCTCCCGGGGGTTACTCCTACGAGCAGTACTTC.

This CDR3 reads CASSWDRGNEQFF. The CDR3 nucleotides are TGTGCCAGCAGCTGGGACAGGGGGAATGAGCAGTTCTTC. V is TRBV7-6 and J is TRBJ2-1; 11 nucleotides align to TRBD1. The CDR3 runs to 13 residues. V dropped 4 bases and J dropped 7; count of bases not matched to a gene: 0. CDR1 is SGHVS, CDR2 FNYEAQ, per germline.

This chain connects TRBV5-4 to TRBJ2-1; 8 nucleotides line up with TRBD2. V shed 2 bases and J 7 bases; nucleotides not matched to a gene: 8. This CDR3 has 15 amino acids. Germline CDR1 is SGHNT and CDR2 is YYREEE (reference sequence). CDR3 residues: CASSLTGTSRNEQFF. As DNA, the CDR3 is TGTGCCAGCAGCTTAACCGGGACTAGTAGGAATGAGCAGTTCTTC.

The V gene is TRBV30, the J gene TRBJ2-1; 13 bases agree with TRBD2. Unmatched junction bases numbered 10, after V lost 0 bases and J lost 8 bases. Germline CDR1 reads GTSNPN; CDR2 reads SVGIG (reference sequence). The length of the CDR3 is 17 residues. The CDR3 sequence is CAWSVGTSGNQPHEQFF. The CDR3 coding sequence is TGTGCCTGGAGTGTGGGGACTAGCGGGAACCAGCCCCATGAGCAGTTCTTC.

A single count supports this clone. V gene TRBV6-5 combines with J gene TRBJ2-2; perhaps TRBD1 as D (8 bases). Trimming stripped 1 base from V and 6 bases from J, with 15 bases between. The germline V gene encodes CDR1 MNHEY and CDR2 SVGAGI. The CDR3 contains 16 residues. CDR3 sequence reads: CASSYFGQGGAGELFF. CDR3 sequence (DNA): TGTGCCAGCAGTTACTTTGGACAGGGAGGGGCCGGGGAGCTGTTTTTT.

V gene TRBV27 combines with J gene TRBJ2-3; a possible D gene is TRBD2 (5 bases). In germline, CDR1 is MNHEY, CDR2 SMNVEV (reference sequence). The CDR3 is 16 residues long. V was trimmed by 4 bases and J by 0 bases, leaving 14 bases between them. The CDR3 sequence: CASSSVEEPSTDTQYF. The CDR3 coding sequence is TGTGCCAGCAGTTCCGTGGAGGAACCTAGCACAGATACGCAGTATTTT.

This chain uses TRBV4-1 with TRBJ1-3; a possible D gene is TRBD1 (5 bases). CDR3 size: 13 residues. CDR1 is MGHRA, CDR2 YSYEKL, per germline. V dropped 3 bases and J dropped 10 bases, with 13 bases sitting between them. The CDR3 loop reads CASSHPGTATIYF. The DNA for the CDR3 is TGCGCCAGCAGCCACCCCGGGACTGCAACCATATATTTT.

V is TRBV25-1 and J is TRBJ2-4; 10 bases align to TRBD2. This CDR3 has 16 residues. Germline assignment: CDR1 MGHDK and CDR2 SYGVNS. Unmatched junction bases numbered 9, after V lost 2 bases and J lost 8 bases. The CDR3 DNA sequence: TGTGCCAGCAGTGAACCCAGCGGGAGGGCCGGGGACATTCAGTACTTC. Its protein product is CASSEPSGRAGDIQYF. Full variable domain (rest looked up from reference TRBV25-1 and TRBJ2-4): EADIYQTPRYLVIGTGKKITLECSQTMGHDKMYWYQQDPGMELHLIHYSYGVNSTEKGDLSSESTVSRIRTEHFPLTLESARPSHTSQYLCASSEPSGRAGDIQYFGAGTRLSVL.

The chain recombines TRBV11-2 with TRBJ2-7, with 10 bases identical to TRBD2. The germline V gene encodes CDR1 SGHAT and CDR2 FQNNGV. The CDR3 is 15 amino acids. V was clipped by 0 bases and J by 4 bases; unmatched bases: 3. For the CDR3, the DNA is TGTGCCAGCAGCTTAGAAGCGGGGGGGCATTACGAGCAGTACTTC. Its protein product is CASSLEAGGHYEQYF.

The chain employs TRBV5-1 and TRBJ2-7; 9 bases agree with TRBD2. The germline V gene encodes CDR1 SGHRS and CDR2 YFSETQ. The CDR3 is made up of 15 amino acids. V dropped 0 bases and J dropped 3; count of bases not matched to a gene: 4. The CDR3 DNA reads TGCGCCAGCAGCTTGGTTAGCGGGAGTTACTACGAGCAGTACTTC. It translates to CASSLVSGSYYEQYF.

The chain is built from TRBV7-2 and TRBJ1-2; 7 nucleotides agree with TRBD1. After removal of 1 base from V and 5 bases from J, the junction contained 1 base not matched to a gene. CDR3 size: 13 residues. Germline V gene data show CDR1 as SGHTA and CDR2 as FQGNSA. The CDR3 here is CASSLGQGYGYTF. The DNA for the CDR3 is TGTGCCAGCAGCTTAGGACAGGGTTATGGCTACACCTTC.

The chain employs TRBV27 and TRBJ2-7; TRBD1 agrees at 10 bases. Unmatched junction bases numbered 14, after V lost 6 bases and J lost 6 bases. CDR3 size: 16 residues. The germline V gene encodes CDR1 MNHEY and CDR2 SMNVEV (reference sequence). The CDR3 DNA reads TGTGCCAGCAGCGGGACAGGGGTACCCATAATGGGCGAGCAGTACTTC. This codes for CASSGTGVPIMGEQYF.

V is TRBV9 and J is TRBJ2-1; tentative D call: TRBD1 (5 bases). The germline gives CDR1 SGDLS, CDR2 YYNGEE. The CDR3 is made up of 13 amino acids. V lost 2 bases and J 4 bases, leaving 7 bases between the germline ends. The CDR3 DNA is TGTGCCAGCAGCGTCAGGGATTACAATGAGCAGTTCTTC. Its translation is CASSVRDYNEQFF. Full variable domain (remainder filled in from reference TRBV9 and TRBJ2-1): DSGVTQTPKHLITATGQRVTLRCSPRSGDLSVYWYQQSLDQGLQFLIQYYNGEERAKGNILERFSAQQFPDLHSELNLSSLELGDSALYFCASSVRDYNEQFFGPGTRLTVL.

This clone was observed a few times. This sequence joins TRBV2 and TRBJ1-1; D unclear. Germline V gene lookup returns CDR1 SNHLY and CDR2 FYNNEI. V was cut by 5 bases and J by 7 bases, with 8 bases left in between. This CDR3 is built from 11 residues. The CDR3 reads CASSRQDEAFF. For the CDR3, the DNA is TGTGCCAGCAGTAGGCAGGATGAAGCTTTCTTT.

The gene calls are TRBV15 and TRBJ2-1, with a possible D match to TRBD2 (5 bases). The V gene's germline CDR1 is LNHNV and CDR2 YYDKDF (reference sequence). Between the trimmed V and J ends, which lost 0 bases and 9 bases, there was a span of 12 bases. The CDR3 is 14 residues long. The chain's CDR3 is CATSRDVGRGEQFF. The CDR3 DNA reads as TGTGCCACCAGCAGAGATGTGGGTCGGGGTGAGCAGTTCTTC.

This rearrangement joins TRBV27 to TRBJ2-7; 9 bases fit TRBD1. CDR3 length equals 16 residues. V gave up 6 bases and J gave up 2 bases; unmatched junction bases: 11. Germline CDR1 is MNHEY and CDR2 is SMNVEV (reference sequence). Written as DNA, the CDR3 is TGTGCCAGCAGCCTTCGGGGACAGGGCTTAACCTACGAGCAGTACTTC. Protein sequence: CASSLRGQGLTYEQYF.

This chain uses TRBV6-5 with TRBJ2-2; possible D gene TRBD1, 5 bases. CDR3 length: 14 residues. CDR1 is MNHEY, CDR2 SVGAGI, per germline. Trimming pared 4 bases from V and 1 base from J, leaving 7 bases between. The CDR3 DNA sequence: TGTGCCAGCAGTTTTAGGGGGAACACCGGGGAGCTGTTTTTT. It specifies CASSFRGNTGELFF.

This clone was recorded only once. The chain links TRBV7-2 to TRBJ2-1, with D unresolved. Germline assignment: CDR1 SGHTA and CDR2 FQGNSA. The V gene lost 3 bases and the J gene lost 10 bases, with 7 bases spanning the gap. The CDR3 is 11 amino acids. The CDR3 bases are TGTGCCAGCAGCTTGATCGGGGAGCAGTTCTTC. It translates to CASSLIGEQFF. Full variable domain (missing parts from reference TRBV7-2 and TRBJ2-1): GAGVSQSPSNKVTEKGKDVELRCDPISGHTALYWYRQSLGQGLEFLIYFQGNSAPDKSGLPSDRFSAERTGGSVSTLTIQRTQQEDSAVYLCASSLIGEQFFGPGTRLTVL.

This chain's CDR3 is CASSSRDRGLHEQYF. The CDR3 DNA reads as TGTGCCAGCAGCTCCCGGGACAGGGGGCTCCACGAGCAGTACTTC. V gene TRBV5-4 combines with J gene TRBJ2-7, with 12 bases fitting TRBD1. CDR3 size: 15 residues. CDR1 is SGHNT, CDR2 YYREEE, per germline (reference sequence). V lost 3 bases, J lost 5 bases, and 6 bases stayed unmatched.

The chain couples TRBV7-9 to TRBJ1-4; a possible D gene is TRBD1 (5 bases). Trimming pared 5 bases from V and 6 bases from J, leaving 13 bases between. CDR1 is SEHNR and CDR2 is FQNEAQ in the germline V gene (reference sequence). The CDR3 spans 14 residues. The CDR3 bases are TGTGCCAGCAGCGAGGACATGTCGTATGAAAAACTGTTTTTT. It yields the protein CASSEDMSYEKLFF.

Here the CDR3 reads CASSFLMGAAYEQYF. CDR3 bases: TGTGCCAGCAGCTTTTTAATGGGGGCAGCCTACGAGCAGTACTTC. This rearrangement joins TRBV5-5 to TRBJ2-7; possibly TRBD1 for D (6 bases). Between the trimmed V and J ends, which lost 2 bases and 2 bases, there was a span of 14 bases. Looked up from germline, CDR1 is SGHKS and CDR2 is YYEKEE (reference sequence). The CDR3 contains 15 residues.

The CDR3 DNA reads TGTGCCAGCAGCTCCCAGGAGACCCAGTACTTC. Residues: CASSSQETQYF. The rearrangement uses TRBV11-3 and TRBJ2-5, with D unresolved. The germline gives CDR1 SGHNT, CDR2 YENEEA. The CDR3 contains 11 residues. Trimming removed 4 bases from V and 5 bases from J, with 5 bases in between.

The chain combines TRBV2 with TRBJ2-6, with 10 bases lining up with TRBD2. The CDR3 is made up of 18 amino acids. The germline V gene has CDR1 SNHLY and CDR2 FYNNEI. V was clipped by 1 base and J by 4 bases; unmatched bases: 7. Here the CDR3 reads CASSEGGLASGGANVLTF. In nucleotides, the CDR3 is TGTGCCAGCAGTGAAGGGGGACTAGCGTCCGGCGGGGCCAACGTCCTGACTTTC.

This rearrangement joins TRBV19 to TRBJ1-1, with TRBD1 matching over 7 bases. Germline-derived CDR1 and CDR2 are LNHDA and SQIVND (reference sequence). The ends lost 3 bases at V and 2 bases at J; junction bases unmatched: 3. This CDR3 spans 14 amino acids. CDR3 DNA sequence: TGTGCCAGTAGTATCCGACAGGGAAACACTGAAGCTTTCTTT. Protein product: CASSIRQGNTEAFF.

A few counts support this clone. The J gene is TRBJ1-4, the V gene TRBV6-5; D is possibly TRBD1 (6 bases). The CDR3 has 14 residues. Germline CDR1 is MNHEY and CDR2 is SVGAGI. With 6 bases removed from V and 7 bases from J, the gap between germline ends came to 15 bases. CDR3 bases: TGTGCCAGCAGGAGAACAGGGTCGAGTGAAAAACTGTTTTTT. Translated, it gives CASRRTGSSEKLFF.

The CDR3 protein is CSVDLDRGRRTQYF. The CDR3 DNA is TGCAGCGTTGACCTAGACAGGGGGCGGCGGACCCAGTACTTC. The J gene is TRBJ2-5, the V gene TRBV29-1; 10 positions match TRBD1. The length of the CDR3 is 14 residues. CDR1 is SQVTM and CDR2 is ANQGSEA in the germline V gene. With V trimmed by 3 bases and J by 7 bases, 8 bases remained unmatched.